Listed here is a single T cell receptor (beta chain). The source of the sample is a study of blood T cell repertoires in COVID-19. Whole-study context: Sites across the United States, Italy and Spain contributed samples from acute and convalescent COVID-19. Sample material is recorded as cDNA or gDNA derived from T cells, B-cell-depleted T cells, or PBMCs.

Authors' methods: Cell counts per sample came from amplifying reference gene primers. The method was immunoSEQ multiplex PCR; TCRdb's version includes in-frame clones alone and lacks a portion of them. V and J calls and clone size are copied from that table; D and trimming were computed from the DNA. The table shows about 21,000 clones, with approximately 83% occurring only once. Germline CDR1 is SGHTA and CDR2 is FQGNSA. This CDR3 has 15 residues. V was pared by 4 bases and J by 0 bases, with 10 bases between. The TCR comes from a human donor in a cohort sampled during active COVID-19. Sample: peripheral blood. V is TRBV7-2 and J is TRBJ1-3; D call uncertain. The CDR3 region has the DNA TGTGCCAGCAGCTCCCCCAAGAGCTCTGGAAACACCATATATTTT. It encodes CASSSPKSSGNTIYF.